A single sample is the source of the 32 T cell receptor beta chains below, sequenced in a study of type 1 regulatory T cells. Via MiXCR, TCRdb re-called the reads, giving one row per CDR3 protein. Of approximately 90,000 distinct CDR3 sequences in the sample, roughly 31% were seen once. The sample was CD4+ T cells, either the whole sample or a sorted fraction (not recorded which). These receptor sequences come from a human donor in good health.

This clonotype has a handful of counts. The V call is TRBV29-1, the J call TRBJ2-5, with a weak D call TRBD1 (5 bases). The CDR3 totals 14 residues. CDR1 and CDR2 (germline): SQVTM, ANQGSEA. V lost 1 base to trimming and J lost 1 base, with 10 bases between them. CDR3 region: CSVEGREGQETQYF. The CDR3 DNA is TGCAGCGTTGAAGGCAGGGAAGGCCAAGAGACCCAGTACTTC. The whole variable domain, filled in from reference TRBV29-1 and TRBJ2-5, reads SAVISQKPSRDICQRGTSLTIQCQVDSQVTMMFWYRQQPGQSLTLIATANQGSEATYESGFVIDKFPISRPNLTFSTLTVSNMSPEDSSIYLCSVEGREGQETQYFGPGTRLLVL.

This clonotype appeared a few times. The chain couples TRBV29-1 to TRBJ2-4; unclear D gene. Germline V gene lookup returns CDR1 SQVTM and CDR2 ANQGSEA. Trimming cost V 5 bases and J 0 bases, with 5 bases left between them. The CDR3 consists of 12 residues. The CDR3 region is CSVRPAKNIQYF. The CDR3 DNA follows: TGCAGCGTTCGCCCAGCCAAAAACATTCAGTACTTC.

The chain couples TRBV7-8 to TRBJ2-5, with D uncertain. This CDR3 spans 13 amino acids. From germline, CDR1 is SGHVS and CDR2 FQNEAQ. The V gene lost 1 base and the J gene lost 4 bases, with 7 bases spanning the gap. The CDR3 is CASSLGSRETQYF. CDR3 nucleotides: TGTGCCAGCAGCTTAGGGTCCCGAGAGACCCAGTACTTC.

Concerning this clonotype itself: This may be a read error, as it is one base from a much larger clone. The J gene is TRBJ2-7, the V gene TRBV5-4; D may be TRBD2 (6 bases). This CDR3 spans 14 amino acids. Germline V gene lookup returns CDR1 SGHNT and CDR2 YYREEE (reference sequence). The CDR3 protein is CAISLDAGPYEQYF. CDR3 sequence (DNA): TGTGCCATCAGCTTGGATGCGGGGCCCTACGAGCAGTACTTC.

This clonotype was seen a few times. The rearrangement links TRBV9 to TRBJ2-5; 10 bases are shared with TRBD2. Germline loops: CDR1 SGDLS, CDR2 YYNGEE. The CDR3 extends over 15 amino acids. V lost 4 bases to trimming and J lost 1 base; unmatched junction nucleotides: 4. CDR3 protein: CASSTRTSGQETQYF. CDR3 bases: TGTGCCAGCAGCACCAGGACTAGCGGCCAAGAGACCCAGTACTTC.

The chain combines TRBV7-7 with TRBJ2-1; 16 bases agree with TRBD2. The germline CDR1 and CDR2 sequences are SSHAT and FNYEAQ (reference sequence). The CDR3 is made up of 22 amino acids. The V and J ends lost 5 bases and 0 bases, in that order; junction bases with no gene match: 16. DNA of the CDR3: TGTGCCAGCAGCCGGGATACAGGGACTAGCGGGAGGGCCCGAAACTCCTACAATGAGCAGTTCTTC. This gives the protein CASSRDTGTSGRARNSYNEQFF.

This clonotype has a handful of counts. The J gene is TRBJ1-2, the V gene TRBV5-6, with D tentatively TRBD1 (6 bases). With 3 bases removed from V and 8 bases from J, the gap between germline ends came to 20 bases. Germline CDR1 and CDR2: SGHDT and YYEEEE. The CDR3 spans 15 residues. The CDR3 DNA sequence: TGTGCCAGCAGCTCTCACTCTACAGGGCTTCGCGGCTACACCTTC. Protein product: CASSSHSTGLRGYTF.

The genes are TRBV5-5 and TRBJ2-3; 7 nucleotides line up with TRBD2. Germline-derived CDR1 and CDR2 are SGHKS and YYEKEE (reference sequence). V dropped 1 base and J dropped 4; count of bases not matched to a gene: 12. The CDR3 sequence is 17 residues long. CDR3 coding DNA: TGTGCCAGCAGCTTGAACTTGCGGGAGACGATAGCAGATACGCAGTATTTT. The encoded protein is CASSLNLRETIADTQYF.

In the case of this clonotype: Relative to the germline gene, one junction end is altered; a read error may explain this. The V call is TRBV3-1, the J call TRBJ2-1; D might be TRBD1 (6 bases). In germline, CDR1 is LGHDT, CDR2 YNNKEL (reference sequence). The CDR3 runs 13 residues. The CDR3 loop reads CANSLVRDTEQFF. The CDR3 DNA follows: TGTGCCAACAGCCTTGTAAGGGACACCGAGCAGTTCTTC.

This chain links TRBV5-1 with TRBJ2-2, with 9 nucleotides matching TRBD1. The CDR3 totals 16 residues. Looked up from germline, CDR1 is SGHRS and CDR2 is YFSETQ. V shed 0 bases and J 1 base; nucleotides not matched to a gene: 1. CDR3 nucleotides: TGCGCCAGCAGCTTGGGACAGGGGGAGAACACCGGGGAGCTGTTTTTT. Its translation: CASSLGQGENTGELFF.

This clonotype was counted only a few times. The V and J genes are TRBV3-1 and TRBJ2-5; the match to TRBD2 covers 7 bases. V shed 1 base and J 4 bases; nucleotides not matched to a gene: 3. Germline CDR1 reads LGHDT; CDR2 reads YNNKEL (reference sequence). The CDR3 contains 14 residues. The CDR3 nucleotides are TGTGCCAGCAGCCAAGGTGGGGGGGGAGAGACCCAGTACTTC. Translation gives CASSQGGGGETQYF.

The rearrangement joins TRBV6-1 to TRBJ1-6; maybe TRBD1 (6 bases). The CDR3 has 16 amino acids. The V gene lost 4 bases and the J gene lost 7 bases, with 17 bases spanning the gap. Germline V gene sequence: CDR1 MNHNS, CDR2 SASEGT. The CDR3 loop reads CASSGAGAPSNSPLHF. DNA of the CDR3: TGTGCCAGCAGTGGAGCAGGGGCCCCTTCGAATTCACCCCTCCACTTT.

This clonotype has more than one count but fewer than ten. The rearrangement joins TRBV4-1 to TRBJ2-7; D is possibly TRBD2 (5 bases). The V gene lost 2 bases and the J gene lost 3 bases, with 11 bases spanning the gap. The length of the CDR3 is 14 residues. The V gene's germline CDR1 is MGHRA and CDR2 YSYEKL. CDR3 in DNA: TGCGCCAGCAGCCAAAGGGCTAGCAACTACGAGCAGTACTTC. It is translated as CASSQRASNYEQYF.

This chain uses TRBV19 with TRBJ2-2; 10 bases fit TRBD2. V trimming: 7 bases; J trimming: 5 bases; junction bases outside the gene matches: 7. The germline V gene has CDR1 LNHDA and CDR2 SQIVND (reference sequence). This CDR3 is 15 amino acids long. CDR3 in amino acids: CASTRLAGDTGELFF. The CDR3 region has the DNA TGTGCCAGTACTAGACTAGCGGGTGATACCGGGGAGCTGTTTTTT.

V is TRBV7-2 and J is TRBJ2-7; 13 nucleotides line up with TRBD2. This CDR3 comprises 16 residues. In germline, CDR1 is SGHTA, CDR2 FQGNSA. The V and J ends lost 1 base and 5 bases, in that order; junction bases with no gene match: 5. The CDR3 is CASSLVIGTSGNEQYF. CDR3 nucleotide sequence: TGTGCCAGCAGCTTAGTAATTGGGACTAGCGGGAACGAGCAGTACTTC. Full variable domain (missing parts from reference TRBV7-2 and TRBJ2-7): GAGVSQSPSNKVTEKGKDVELRCDPISGHTALYWYRQSLGQGLEFLIYFQGNSAPDKSGLPSDRFSAERTGGSVSTLTIQRTQQEDSAVYLCASSLVIGTSGNEQYFGPGTRLTVT.

The chain links TRBV29-1 to TRBJ1-1, with a tentative D call TRBD1 (6 bases). V lost 4 bases and J lost 5, with 14 bases in between. Germline-derived CDR1 and CDR2 are SQVTM and ANQGSEA. This CDR3 spans 13 amino acids. CDR3 protein: CSVGGGVRTEAFF. CDR3 nucleotide sequence: TGCAGCGTTGGGGGGGGCGTGCGGACTGAAGCTTTCTTT.

This clonotype was observed at least ten times. The chain combines TRBV20-1 with TRBJ2-3, with TRBD2 identical over 10 bases. Trimming removed 5 bases from V and 4 bases from J; junction bases left unmatched: 6. Looked up from germline, CDR1 is DFQATT and CDR2 is SNEGSKA (reference sequence). The CDR3 runs 14 residues. As DNA, the CDR3 is TGCAGTGCTCACGCAGCGGGAGGGGCAGATACGCAGTATTTT. Protein product: CSAHAAGGADTQYF.

This sequence joins TRBV20-1 and TRBJ2-3; D is perhaps TRBD1 (5 bases). V gave up 6 bases and J gave up 2 bases, with 15 bases separating them. The germline CDR1 and CDR2 sequences are DFQATT and SNEGSKA (reference sequence). The CDR3 is 14 amino acids. CDR3 loop: CSAPPQGLTDTQYF. The CDR3 DNA follows: TGCAGTGCCCCTCCCCAGGGCCTCACAGATACGCAGTATTTT.

J is TRBJ1-1 and V is TRBV5-1; no definite D call. The CDR3 runs 15 residues. Trimming took off 0 bases at V and 0 bases at J, with 9 bases between the two ends. From germline, CDR1 is SGHRS and CDR2 YFSETQ. CDR3 nucleotides: TGCGCCAGCAGCTTGGGGTTCGGGGTGAACACTGAAGCTTTCTTT. Translated: CASSLGFGVNTEAFF. Together with reference TRBV5-1 and TRBJ1-1, the CDR3 gives the full variable domain: KAGVTQTPRYLIKTRGQQVTLSCSPISGHRSVSWYQQTPGQGLQFLFEYFSETQRNKGNFPGRFSGRQFSNSRSEMNVSTLELGDSALYLCASSLGFGVNTEAFFGQGTRLTVV.

A few counts support this clonotype. The chain recombines TRBV9 with TRBJ1-1; 7 nucleotides line up with TRBD1. Trimming cost V 0 bases and J 6 bases; bases outside gene matches: 5. This CDR3 region has 14 residues. CDR1 is SGDLS and CDR2 is YYNGEE in the germline V gene. CDR3 sequence (DNA): TGTGCCAGCAGCGTAGAAACAGGGGTGTCTGAAGCTTTCTTT. It translates to CASSVETGVSEAFF.

This clonotype was observed a handful of times. This chain joins TRBV6-2 or TRBV6-3 and TRBJ2-7; 10 nucleotides match TRBD1. The CDR3 consists of 16 residues. Germline-derived CDR1 and CDR2 are MNHEY and SVGEGT. V shed 4 bases, J shed 3 bases, and the junction held 9 bases outside the gene matches. CDR3: CASSLKPGQGSYEQYF. The CDR3 DNA is TGTGCCAGCAGTTTAAAGCCGGGACAGGGGAGCTACGAGCAGTACTTC.

The V call is TRBV7-9, the J call TRBJ2-7; 10 bases align to TRBD1. J gave up 5 bases and V 2 bases, and 9 bases lay outside the gene matches. This CDR3 is 16 amino acids long. Germline loops: CDR1 SEHNR, CDR2 FQNEAQ (reference sequence). CDR3 loop: CASSLKLGQGNHEQYF. In DNA, the CDR3 is TGTGCCAGCAGCTTAAAATTGGGACAGGGGAACCACGAGCAGTACTTC.

V usage is TRBV24-1 and J usage is TRBJ2-1, with 9 bases that match TRBD1. Trimming at V came to 6 bases and at J to 6 bases, leaving 11 bases not matched to a gene. This CDR3 has 16 amino acids. CDR1 is KGHDR, CDR2 SFDVKD, per germline. This CDR3 is CATSNLPGQGLNEQFF. CDR3 coding DNA: TGTGCCACCAGTAACTTACCGGGACAGGGACTCAATGAGCAGTTCTTC.

The chain combines TRBV7-3 with TRBJ2-2; D unresolved. Trimming took 3 bases from V and 7 from J, leaving 9 bases between them. Germline-derived CDR1 and CDR2 are SGHTA and FQGTGA. The CDR3 loop spans 13 amino acids. The CDR3 nucleotides read TGTGCCAGCAGCTTGGGTCCTCACGGGGAGCTGTTTTTT. Translation: CASSLGPHGELFF.

The gene calls are TRBV4-3 and TRBJ2-1, with D unresolved. V lost 0 bases, J lost 0 bases, and 6 bases lay in between. Germline loops: CDR1 LGHNA, CDR2 YSLEER. The CDR3 has 15 amino acids. The CDR3 reads CASSQDPVSYNEQFF. The CDR3 DNA is TGCGCCAGCAGCCAAGACCCGGTCTCCTACAATGAGCAGTTCTTC.

As concerns this clonotype: It may be a read error: a sequence one base away is much more abundant. The rearrangement uses TRBV7-2 and TRBJ2-3; 11 positions agree with TRBD2. Germline V gives CDR1 SGHTA, CDR2 FQGNSA. V was clipped by 4 bases and J by 2 bases; unmatched bases: 11. This CDR3 has 18 amino acids. As DNA, the CDR3 is TGTGCCAGCAGCTCAGTGCGTCTAGCGGGAGGTCCCACAGATACGCAGTATTTT. Translating it yields CASSSVRLAGGPTDTQYF.

The chain has TRBV20-1 and TRBJ1-3; D not certain. CDR3 length: 14 residues. The V and J ends lost 6 bases and 1 base respectively, with 13 bases between them. Germline CDR1 reads DFQATT; CDR2 reads SNEGSKA (reference sequence). DNA of the CDR3: TGCAGTGCAGTTTCCGTAACATCTGGAAACACCATATATTTT. This gives the protein CSAVSVTSGNTIYF.

J is TRBJ2-3 and V is TRBV20-1; D not resolved. Germline V gene sequence: CDR1 DFQATT, CDR2 SNEGSKA (reference sequence). Trimming cost V 6 bases and J 0 bases, with 13 bases left between them. The CDR3 is 14 residues long. In DNA form, the CDR3 reads TGCAGTGCCCAGAGAGGTGCAAGCACAGATACGCAGTATTTT. It codes for CSAQRGASTDTQYF.

CDR3 bases: TGTGCCAGCAGCTTGGGTAGAATGAGGGACACTGAAGCTTTCTTT. Residues: CASSLGRMRDTEAFF. The rearrangement links TRBV5-4 to TRBJ1-1; D is ambiguous. The CDR3 has 15 residues. Per the germline V gene, CDR1 is SGHNT and CDR2 is YYREEE (reference sequence). V was clipped by 0 bases and J by 3 bases, with 12 bases between them.

The rearrangement links TRBV29-1 to TRBJ1-2; no definite D call. V dropped 7 bases and J dropped 7 bases, with 16 bases sitting between them. The CDR3 is made up of 12 amino acids. CDR1 and CDR2 from the germline V gene are SQVTM and ANQGSEA. CDR3 sequence: CSAMQPHGGYTF. The CDR3 DNA reads TGCAGCGCAATGCAGCCTCATGGTGGCTACACCTTC.

The V and J genes are TRBV5-1 and TRBJ2-7; 10 bases are shared with TRBD2. The CDR3 extends over 14 amino acids. Germline V lookup: CDR1 SGHRS, CDR2 YFSETQ. Trimming removed 3 bases from V and 5 bases from J; junction bases left unmatched: 5. CDR3: CASSSSGGGHEQYF. CDR3 DNA sequence: TGCGCCAGCAGCTCGAGCGGGGGGGGACACGAGCAGTACTTC.

The table lists this clonotype with a few counts. The chain is built from TRBV29-1 and TRBJ2-1; D remains unclear. This CDR3 has 10 residues. Trimming took 7 bases from V and 10 from J, leaving 11 bases between them. Germline V gene lookup returns CDR1 SQVTM and CDR2 ANQGSEA. CDR3 DNA sequence: TGCAGCGCTGGGAACCTAGAGCAGTTCTTC. Its translation is CSAGNLEQFF.